The 20 T cell receptor beta chains presented below share a single source sample, sequenced in a study of CD8 T cells in cerebrospinal fluid in Alzheimer's disease. One entry per CDR3 protein, without DNA, is what TCRdb gives after re-calling the 10x single-cell sequencing reads. This sample's clone table lists over 1,000 distinct CDR3 sequences. The sample was cerebrospinal fluid. These receptors originate from a human donor in good health.

According to its frequency, this clonotype is medium-sized. J is TRBJ1-2 and V is TRBV6-4; lacking DNA, the TRBD1 call made by TCRdb goes unchecked. CDR1 is MRHNA and CDR2 is SNTAGT in the germline V gene. The CDR3 has 15 residues. The chain's CDR3 is CASSEVPDSYYGYTF.

Frequency places this clonotype as large. This chain links TRBV3-1 with TRBJ2-7; with no DNA, the TCRdb D assignment of TRBD2 cannot be verified. This CDR3 is 15 amino acids long. Germline V lookup: CDR1 LGHDT, CDR2 YNNKEL (reference sequence). This chain's CDR3 is CASSWRLAGVGEQYF.

In terms of frequency, this clonotype is medium-sized. This rearrangement joins TRBV19 to TRBJ2-1; TCRdb selects TRBD1, and the lack of DNA leaves this call unchecked. CDR3 length equals 13 residues. The germline CDR1 and CDR2 sequences are LNHDA and SQIVND (reference sequence). CDR3 amino acids: CASTSSRDRQQFF.

The V call is TRBV5-1, the J call TRBJ1-3; the TCRdb D gene call, TRBD1, has no DNA to confirm it. Germline CDR1 and CDR2: SGHRS and YFSETQ. The CDR3 has 16 residues. The CDR3 sequence: CASSPGTGGTGNTIYF.

According to its frequency, this clonotype is medium-sized (0.01 to 0.1%). The chain has TRBV9 and TRBJ1-6. Germline V gives CDR1 SGDLS, CDR2 YYNGEE. CDR3 length: 14 amino acids. CDR3: CASSSRTSRSPLHF.

Considering frequency, this clonotype is large. The V gene is TRBV7-2, the J gene TRBJ2-3; TCRdb's D gene call, TRBD1, goes unchecked for lack of DNA. Germline V lookup: CDR1 SGHTA, CDR2 FQGNSA. CDR3 length: 14 amino acids. CDR3 sequence reads: CASSFHPGADTQYF.

Considering frequency, this clonotype is medium-sized. This chain connects TRBV24-1 to TRBJ2-1; no DNA is available, so the TRBD1 call from TCRdb remains unchecked. The CDR3 covers 15 residues. Germline V gene lookup returns CDR1 KGHDR and CDR2 SFDVKD. CDR3 loop: CATGDSGTGIWEQFF.

This clonotype is identified as medium-sized from frequency. The genes are TRBV7-8 and TRBJ2-7; the TCRdb call, TRBD1, lacks DNA for checking. CDR3 size: 12 residues. CDR1 SGHVS and CDR2 FQNEAQ come from the germline V gene. This CDR3 reads CASSLAGGEQYF.

By frequency, this clonotype registers medium-sized. This chain joins TRBV3-1 and TRBJ1-2. Per the germline V gene, CDR1 is LGHDT and CDR2 is YNNKEL (reference sequence). This CDR3 is built from 12 residues. The CDR3 protein is CASSQGQTGYTF.

Frequency places this clonotype as medium-sized. This sequence joins TRBV6-1 and TRBJ2-3; TCRdb picks TRBD1, but there is no DNA to check that call. The CDR3 is 16 residues long. CDR1 MNHNS and CDR2 SASEGT come from the germline V gene. CDR3 residues: CASSEFGTGIADTQYF.

Measured by frequency, this clonotype is medium-sized (0.01 to 0.1%). The chain has TRBV5-1 and TRBJ2-4. The CDR3 runs 12 residues. Germline CDR1 is SGHRS and CDR2 is YFSETQ. CDR3 residues: CASSAGREMQYF. Full variable domain (remainder filled in from reference TRBV5-1 and TRBJ2-4): KAGVTQTPRYLIKTRGQQVTLSCSPISGHRSVSWYQQTPGQGLQFLFEYFSETQRNKGNFPGRFSGRQFSNSRSEMNVSTLELGDSALYLCASSAGREMQYFGAGTRLSVL.

By frequency, this clonotype registers medium-sized. This rearrangement joins TRBV18 to TRBJ2-1; TCRdb returns TRBD2, unconfirmable since there is no DNA. CDR1 and CDR2 (germline): KGHSH, LQKENI. The CDR3 sequence is 14 residues long. The CDR3 sequence: CATWEDPFYNEQFF. Supplemented by reference TRBV18 and TRBJ2-1, the full variable domain reads NAGVMQNPRHLVRRRGQEARLRCSPMKGHSHVYWYRQLPEEGLKFMVYLQKENIIDESGMPKERFSAEFPKEGPSILRIQQVVRGDSAAYFCATWEDPFYNEQFFGPGTRLTVL.

Frequency places this clonotype as medium-sized (0.01 to 0.1%). The V gene is TRBV7-2, the J gene TRBJ2-5; TCRdb designates TRBD2, a call that cannot be tested without DNA. Germline V CDR1 and CDR2: SGHTA, FQGNSA. This CDR3 is built from 16 residues. The CDR3 region is CASSLLGAGARETQYF.

By frequency, this clonotype is medium-sized. The rearrangement uses TRBV29-1 and TRBJ1-3. Germline V CDR1 and CDR2: SQVTM, ANQGSEA. This CDR3 has 14 amino acids. The CDR3: CSVAAVLSGNTIYF.

This clonotype is classed as medium-sized by frequency. The chain combines TRBV2 with TRBJ1-4. The germline CDR1 and CDR2 sequences are SNHLY and FYNNEI. This CDR3 has 15 residues. CDR3 in amino acids: CASSEGEVLNEKLFF.

This clonotype shows up as medium-sized by frequency. The chain recombines TRBV6-1 with TRBJ2-1. The CDR3 consists of 17 residues. In germline, CDR1 is MNHNS, CDR2 SASEGT. CDR3 residues: CAIADGIGILSYNEQFF.

Judged by frequency, this clonotype is medium-sized. The CDR3: CASITHGGGSGRVGELFF. V is TRBV6-6 and J is TRBJ2-2; TCRdb returns TRBD2, unconfirmable since there is no DNA. The CDR3 is made up of 18 amino acids. CDR1 MNHNY and CDR2 SVGAGI come from the germline V gene (reference sequence).

Judged by frequency, this clonotype is medium-sized. The V and J genes are TRBV6-2 or TRBV6-3 and TRBJ2-7; the D gene TCRdb calls, TRBD2, cannot be checked with no DNA. This CDR3 is 16 amino acids long. CDR1 and CDR2 (germline): MNHEY, SVGEGT. CDR3 loop: CASSDTSGRLHYEQYF.

This clonotype shows up as medium-sized (0.01 to 0.1%) by frequency. The gene calls are TRBV27 and TRBJ1-2; TCRdb proposes TRBD1, but this gene call is untestable without DNA. In germline, CDR1 is MNHEY, CDR2 SMNVEV (reference sequence). The CDR3 is made up of 14 amino acids. CDR3 region: CASRRDRANYGYTF.

Frequency places this clonotype as large. This rearrangement joins TRBV3-1 to TRBJ2-6. The CDR3 runs 16 residues. From germline, CDR1 is LGHDT and CDR2 YNNKEL (reference sequence). CDR3 protein: CASSQDGSSGANVLTF.